These 27 T cell receptor beta chains were all obtained from the same sample, sequenced in a study of early T cells in non-severe SARS-CoV-2 infection. TCRdb ran MiXCR on the 5' RACE reads and lists one entry per CDR3 protein. The repertoire includes some 61,000 distinct CDR3 sequences, roughly 9% of them detected once, and under 25% sits in the top ten. Sequencing used whole blood. Source of these receptors: an adult who was a healthcare worker with PCR-confirmed SARS-CoV-2 infection or an uninfected control (not recorded which).

This clonotype came up a few times. This sequence joins TRBV4-2 and TRBJ1-2, with TRBD1 matching over 11 bases. The CDR3 spans 15 residues. The ends lost 5 bases at V and 7 bases at J; junction bases unmatched: 9. CDR1 LGHNA and CDR2 YNFKEQ come from the germline V gene. The CDR3 sequence is CASSRFGQGAAGYTF. CDR3 in DNA: TGTGCCAGCAGCAGATTCGGACAGGGGGCCGCTGGCTACACCTTC.

This clonotype came up a few times. J is TRBJ2-7 and V is TRBV19; maybe TRBD2 (6 bases). Trimming took 5 bases from V and 6 from J, leaving 14 bases between them. Germline CDR1 and CDR2: LNHDA and SQIVND (reference sequence). This CDR3 has 13 amino acids. CDR3 region: CASSLSRRGEQYF. DNA for the CDR3: TGTGCCAGTAGTCTTTCTAGGAGGGGCGAGCAGTACTTC.

This clonotype was recorded at least ten times. This chain connects TRBV7-9 to TRBJ1-1; D not resolved. CDR1 and CDR2 (germline): SEHNR, FQNEAQ (reference sequence). CDR3 length: 12 amino acids. The germline V and J ends were trimmed by 3 bases and 10 bases, with 12 bases remaining between them. CDR3 sequence (DNA): TGTGCCAGCAGCTTGGATGCAGAGAGAGCTTTCTTT. It yields the protein CASSLDAERAFF.

The V call is TRBV19, the J call TRBJ2-5, with 9 bases identical to TRBD1. Trimming cost V 7 bases and J 3 bases; bases outside gene matches: 12. This CDR3 has 16 residues. Looked up from germline, CDR1 is LNHDA and CDR2 is SQIVND (reference sequence). The CDR3 DNA is TGTGCCAGTACCCGACAGGGGGGTCGTGTTGAAGAGACCCAGTACTTC. Translated, it gives CASTRQGGRVEETQYF.

The table lists this clonotype with many counts. This chain links TRBV21-1 with TRBJ2-7; the D call in the table, TRBD2, was not verified against the DNA. TRBV21-1 is given as a pseudogene. The CDR3 is 17 residues long. DNA for the CDR3: TGTGCCAGCAGCAAGGGCCCGACTAGACTCTGCTCCTACGAGCAGTACTTC. Amino acid sequence: CASSKGPTRLCSYEQYF.

The chain carries TRBV12-3 or TRBV12-4 and TRBJ1-1; D unresolved. CDR3 length equals 13 residues. Trimming stripped 0 bases from V and 5 bases from J, with 7 bases between. The CDR3 DNA sequence: TGTGCCAGCAGTTTAGCGCCGCTGACTGAAGCTTTCTTT. Its protein is CASSLAPLTEAFF.

V gene TRBV12-3 or TRBV12-4 combines with J gene TRBJ1-1; TRBD1 matches 8 bases. The CDR3 is 13 residues long. V shed 5 bases and J 4 bases; nucleotides not matched to a gene: 3. DNA of the CDR3: TGTGCCAGCAGTAACACAGGGGGCACTGAAGCTTTCTTT. This encodes CASSNTGGTEAFF.

This clonotype was detected a few times. CDR3 nucleotides: TGTGCCAGCAGTATCCGGGACAGGGGGACAGCTGAAGCTTTCTTT. This translates into CASSIRDRGTAEAFF. This chain connects TRBV12-3 or TRBV12-4 to TRBJ1-1; TRBD1 matches 11 bases. Losses at the gene ends were 5 bases for V and 6 bases for J; bases not matched to a gene: 8. CDR3 length: 15 residues.

This clonotype appeared many times. This chain connects TRBV4-1 to TRBJ2-5; 10 nucleotides line up with TRBD2. Trimming took 1 base from V and 5 from J; bases not matched to a gene: 4. Germline V gives CDR1 MGHRA, CDR2 YSYEKL. This CDR3 has 15 amino acids. CDR3 sequence (DNA): TGCGCCAGCAGCCAAGGAGCGGGGGGGCTGGAGACCCAGTACTTC. Translation: CASSQGAGGLETQYF.

This clonotype was recorded many times. This chain connects TRBV5-1 to TRBJ2-2; D may be TRBD1 (6 bases). Germline values: CDR1 SGHRS, CDR2 YFSETQ. The CDR3 has 16 amino acids. V shed 0 bases and J shed 4 bases, with 13 bases lying between them. The CDR3 loop reads CASSLAAGVTTGELFF. In nucleotides, the CDR3 is TGCGCCAGCAGCTTGGCCGCAGGGGTAACCACCGGGGAGCTGTTTTTT.

In its sample, this clonotype was seen a few times. This chain uses TRBV4-2 with TRBJ1-4; D may be TRBD1 (5 bases). The CDR3 sequence is 17 residues long. Germline CDR1 and CDR2: LGHNA and YNFKEQ. V was trimmed by 0 bases and J by 1 base, leaving 12 bases between them. As DNA, the CDR3 is TGTGCCAGCAGCCAAGAAGGGACCCTCCAAACTAATGAAAAACTGTTTTTT. The encoded protein is CASSQEGTLQTNEKLFF.

This clonotype was seen many times. The rearrangement uses TRBV5-1 and TRBJ2-2, with a tentative D call TRBD2 (7 bases). The germline V gene has CDR1 SGHRS and CDR2 YFSETQ. The CDR3 consists of 17 residues. The ends were cut back, 0 bases at V and 0 bases at J, with 12 bases in the middle. The CDR3 region is CASSLGGGPSNTGELFF. CDR3 DNA sequence: TGCGCCAGCAGCTTGGGCGGGGGCCCCTCGAACACCGGGGAGCTGTTTTTT.

The rearrangement uses TRBV20-1 and TRBJ1-3, with D unclear. This CDR3 comprises 14 residues. The V end was cut by 4 bases, the J end by 4 bases, with 14 bases between. Germline assignment: CDR1 DFQATT and CDR2 SNEGSKA (reference sequence). The CDR3 DNA reads TGCAGTGCTAATGGGAACGTATCCGGAAACACCATATATTTT. Its protein product is CSANGNVSGNTIYF.

The chain couples TRBV3-1 to TRBJ1-6; TRBD1 matches at 8 bases. V shed 4 bases and J 9 bases; nucleotides not matched to a gene: 5. The CDR3 is made up of 14 amino acids. Germline loops: CDR1 LGHDT, CDR2 YNNKEL (reference sequence). CDR3 sequence (DNA): TGTGCCAGCAGCCCGGACAGGGATTCTTCACCCCTCCACTTT. This encodes CASSPDRDSSPLHF. The full variable domain, with the rest looked up from reference TRBV3-1 and TRBJ1-6, is DTAVSQTPKYLVTQMGNDKSIKCEQNLGHDTMYWYKQDSKKFLKIMFSYNNKELIINETVPNRFSPKSPDKAHLNLHINSLELGDSAVYFCASSPDRDSSPLHFGNGTRLTVT.

The table lists this clonotype with many counts. The chain joins TRBV6-6 to TRBJ2-3; a possible D gene is TRBD1 (5 bases). CDR1 and CDR2 from the germline V gene are MNHNY and SVGAGI (reference sequence). V was pared by 5 bases and J by 7 bases, with 16 bases between. CDR3 size: 14 residues. The CDR3 loop is CASSADSLLNTQYF. For the CDR3, the DNA is TGTGCCAGCAGTGCCGACAGTTTATTGAATACGCAGTATTTT.

This clonotype was seen a single time. The rearrangement joins TRBV3-1 to TRBJ2-1, with TRBD2 matching over 7 bases. This CDR3 has 14 amino acids. V shed 7 bases and J 6 bases; nucleotides not matched to a gene: 9. Germline V gene data show CDR1 as LGHDT and CDR2 as YNNKEL (reference sequence). The CDR3 sequence is CASTRGGATNEQFF. CDR3 sequence (DNA): TGTGCCAGCACCCGGGGAGGGGCGACCAATGAGCAGTTCTTC.

This clonotype was detected a few times. The chain uses TRBV7-9 and TRBJ1-6, with a possible D match to TRBD1 (5 bases). Germline assignment: CDR1 SEHNR and CDR2 FQNEAQ (reference sequence). The V gene lost 6 bases and the J gene lost 7 bases, with 10 bases spanning the gap. The CDR3 sequence is 13 residues long. DNA for the CDR3: TGTGCCAGCAGAGGGACCGAAAATTCACCCCTCCACTTT. This codes for CASRGTENSPLHF.

This clonotype has just a few counts. The chain couples TRBV7-3 to TRBJ2-1; TRBD2 matches 10 bases. The germline V gene encodes CDR1 SGHTA and CDR2 FQGTGA. The ends lost 5 bases at V and 4 bases at J; junction bases unmatched: 5. CDR3 length: 15 amino acids. CDR3 in DNA: TGTGCCAGCAGCCCTATGACTAGCGGGTACAATGAGCAGTTCTTC. It specifies CASSPMTSGYNEQFF.

This clonotype was seen more than once but under ten times. This chain connects TRBV6-1 to TRBJ2-3; D gene ambiguous. Trimming shortened V by 2 bases and J by 1 base, and 4 bases separated the two germline ends. Germline V CDR1 and CDR2: MNHNS, SASEGT. This CDR3 is built from 13 residues. CDR3 DNA: TGTGCCAGCAGTGAATACCGCACAGATACGCAGTATTTT. Protein product: CASSEYRTDTQYF.

This clonotype was counted ten times or more. The chain joins TRBV5-4 to TRBJ2-5; TRBD2 agrees at 8 bases. Losses at the gene ends were 9 bases for V and 4 bases for J; bases not matched to a gene: 8. There are 13 residues in the CDR3. Germline lookup yields CDR1 SGHNT and CDR2 YYREEE (reference sequence). The CDR3 DNA reads as TGTGCCACCACGCGGGGGGACGGAGAGACCCAGTACTTC. This gives the protein CATTRGDGETQYF.

This clonotype appeared many times. The CDR3 DNA reads as TGCGCCAGCAGCCCCGGAGATGCAGAGACCCAGTACTTC. This encodes CASSPGDAETQYF. The chain uses TRBV5-1 and TRBJ2-5; D gene ambiguous. Trimming pared 4 bases from V and 4 bases from J, leaving 11 bases between. The germline CDR1 and CDR2 sequences are SGHRS and YFSETQ. The CDR3 extends over 13 amino acids.

This clonotype was seen a few times. The rearrangement links TRBV7-8 to TRBJ2-5; 12 bases line up with TRBD2. V was pared by 1 base and J by 3 bases, with 0 bases of the junction left unmatched. The CDR3 runs to 15 residues. Germline V gene sequence: CDR1 SGHVS, CDR2 FQNEAQ. The CDR3, as DNA: TGTGCCAGCAGCTTAGGACTAGCGGGGGAAGAGACCCAGTACTTC. Amino acids: CASSLGLAGEETQYF. The variable domain in full, with the rest retrieved from reference TRBV7-8 and TRBJ2-5, is GAGVSQSPRYKVAKRGQDVALRCDPISGHVSLFWYQQALGQGPEFLTYFQNEAQLDKSGLPSDRFFAERPEGSVSTLKIQRTQQEDSAVYLCASSLGLAGEETQYFGPGTRLLVL.

This clonotype was seen repeatedly, ten times or more. This chain joins TRBV7-9 and TRBJ2-3, with D perhaps assigned TRBD1 or TRBD2 (5 bases each). CDR3 size: 13 residues. V was clipped by 0 bases and J by 4 bases, with 5 bases between them. CDR1 is SEHNR and CDR2 is FQNEAQ in the germline V gene (reference sequence). The CDR3 DNA is TGTGCCAGCAGCTTAGCGGGGGCAGATACGCAGTATTTT. This gives the protein CASSLAGADTQYF.

This chain connects TRBV2 to TRBJ2-2; D is ambiguous. Germline CDR1 reads SNHLY; CDR2 reads FYNNEI. Between the trimmed V and J ends, which lost 7 bases and 1 base, there was a span of 7 bases. The CDR3 has 13 amino acids. The CDR3 sequence: CASIAQNTGELFF. The CDR3 DNA reads TGTGCCAGCATCGCCCAGAACACCGGGGAGCTGTTTTTT.

This clonotype was found many times. The chain links TRBV6-1 to TRBJ1-1; 7 nucleotides agree with TRBD1. CDR1 is MNHNS and CDR2 is SASEGT in the germline V gene. J gave up 5 bases and V 5 bases, and 5 bases lay outside the gene matches. CDR3 size: 13 residues. The CDR3 DNA is TGTGCCAGCAGTACCCGACAGGGAACTGAAGCTTTCTTT. Its protein is CASSTRQGTEAFF.

This clonotype was found a few times. The chain uses TRBV18 and TRBJ1-4; no reliable D call. This CDR3 is built from 17 residues. In germline, CDR1 is KGHSH, CDR2 LQKENI. Trimming pared 0 bases from V and 3 bases from J, leaving 14 bases between. CDR3 residues: CASSPPVGSGSNEKLFF. The CDR3 nucleotides are TGTGCCAGCTCACCACCCGTCGGTTCAGGCTCTAATGAAAAACTGTTTTTT.

The chain links TRBV29-1 to TRBJ2-3, with 8 bases aligning to TRBD1. The CDR3 length is 12 residues. CDR1 and CDR2 (germline): SQVTM, ANQGSEA. Trimming took 8 bases from V and 5 from J; bases not matched to a gene: 6. This chain's CDR3 is CSTRQGIDTQYF. CDR3 in DNA: TGCAGCACCCGACAGGGGATAGATACGCAGTATTTT.